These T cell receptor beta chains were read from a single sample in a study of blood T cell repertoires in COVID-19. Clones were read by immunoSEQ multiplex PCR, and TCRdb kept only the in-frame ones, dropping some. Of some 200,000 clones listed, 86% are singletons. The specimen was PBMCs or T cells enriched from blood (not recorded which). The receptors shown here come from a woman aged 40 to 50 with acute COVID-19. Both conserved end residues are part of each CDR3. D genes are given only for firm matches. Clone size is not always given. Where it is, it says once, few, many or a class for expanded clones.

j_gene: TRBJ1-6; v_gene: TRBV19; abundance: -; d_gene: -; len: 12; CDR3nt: TGTGCCAGGAGAGTTTTTAATTCACCCCTCCACTTT; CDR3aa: CARRVFNSPLHF
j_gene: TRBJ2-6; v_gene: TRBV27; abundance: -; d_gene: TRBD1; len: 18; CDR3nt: TGTGCCAGCAGGCGAGATGGGGACAGATTCTCTGGGGCCAACGTCCTGACTTTC; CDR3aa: CASRRDGDRFSGANVLTF
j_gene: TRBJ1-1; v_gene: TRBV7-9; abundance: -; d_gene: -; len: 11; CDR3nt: TGTGCCGATCAGGCCGACACTGAAGCTTTCTTT; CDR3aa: CADQADTEAFF
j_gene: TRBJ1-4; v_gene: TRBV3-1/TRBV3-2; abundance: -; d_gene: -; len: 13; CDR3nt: TGTGCCGCAGGTCCAGCAACTAATGAAAAACTGTTTTTT; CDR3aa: CAAGPATNEKLFF
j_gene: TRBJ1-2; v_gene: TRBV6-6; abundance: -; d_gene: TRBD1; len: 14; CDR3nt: TGTGCCAGCATCCTTCAGGGGGCAAACTATGGCTACACCTTC; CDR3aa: CASILQGANYGYTF
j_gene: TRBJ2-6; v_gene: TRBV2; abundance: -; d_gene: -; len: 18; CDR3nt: TGTGCCAGCAGTGAAGGGCAGGTCCTCCTCTCTGGGGCCAACGTCCTGACTTTC; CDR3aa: CASSEGQVLLSGANVLTF
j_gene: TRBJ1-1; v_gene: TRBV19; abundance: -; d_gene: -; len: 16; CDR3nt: TGTGCCAGTACCCCGTTGGCATTCGCCGGGAGCACTGAAGCTTTCTTT; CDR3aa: CASTPLAFAGSTEAFF
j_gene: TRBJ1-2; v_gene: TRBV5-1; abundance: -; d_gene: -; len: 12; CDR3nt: TGCGCCAGCAGCTTCGGGTGGTATGGCTACACCTTC; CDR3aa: CASSFGWYGYTF
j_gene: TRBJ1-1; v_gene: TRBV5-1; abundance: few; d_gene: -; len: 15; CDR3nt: TGCGCCAGCAGCTTCAACATGGTAATCTCCCAGGAAGCTTTCTTT; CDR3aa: CASSFNMVISQEAFF
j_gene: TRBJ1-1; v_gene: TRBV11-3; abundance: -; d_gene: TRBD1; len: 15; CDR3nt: TGTGCCAGCAGCCACGCCGGGACAGGGGGCACTGAAGCTTTCTTT; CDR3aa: CASSHAGTGGTEAFF
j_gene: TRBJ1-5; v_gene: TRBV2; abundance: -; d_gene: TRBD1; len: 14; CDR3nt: TGTGCCAGTATTCGGGACAGGGGCAATCAGCCCCAGCATTTT; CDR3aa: CASIRDRGNQPQHF
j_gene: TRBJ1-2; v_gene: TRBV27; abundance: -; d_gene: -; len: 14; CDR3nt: TGTGCCAGCAGTTTTCGACAGAATAACTATGGCTACACCTTC; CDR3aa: CASSFRQNNYGYTF
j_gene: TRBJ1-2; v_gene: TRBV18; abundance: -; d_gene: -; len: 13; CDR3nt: TGTGCCAGCTCACAGCGATTCAACTATGGCTACACCTTC; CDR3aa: CASSQRFNYGYTF
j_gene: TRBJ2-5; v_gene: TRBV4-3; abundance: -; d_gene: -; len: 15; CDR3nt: TGCGCCAGCAGCCCCACCTGGGGGCCCCAAGAGACCCAGTACTTC; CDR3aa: CASSPTWGPQETQYF
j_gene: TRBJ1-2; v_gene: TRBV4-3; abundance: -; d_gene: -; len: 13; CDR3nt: TGCGCCAGCAGCCAAGCACAAGTCTATGGCTACACCTTC; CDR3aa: CASSQAQVYGYTF
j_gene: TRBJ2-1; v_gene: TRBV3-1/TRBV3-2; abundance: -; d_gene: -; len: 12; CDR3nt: TGTGCCAGCAGCCACTCGCCGGGTGAGCAGTTCTTC; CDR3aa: CASSHSPGEQFF
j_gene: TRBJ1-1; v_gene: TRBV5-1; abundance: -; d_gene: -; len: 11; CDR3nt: TGCGCCAGCAGCCAGGACTTCATGACTTTCTTT; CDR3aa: CASSQDFMTFF
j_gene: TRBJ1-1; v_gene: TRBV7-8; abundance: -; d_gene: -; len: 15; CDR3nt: TGTGCCAGCAGCCGTAAGGACACTTTGGGTACTGAAGCTTTCTTT; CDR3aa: CASSRKDTLGTEAFF
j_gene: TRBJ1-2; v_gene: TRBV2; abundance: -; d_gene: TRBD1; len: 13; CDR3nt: TGTGCCAGCAGGGGACAGGGGAACTATGGCTACACCTTC; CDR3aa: CASRGQGNYGYTF
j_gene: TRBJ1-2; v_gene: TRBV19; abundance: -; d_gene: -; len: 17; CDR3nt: TGTGCCAGTAGTATAGATCTAGGGCAGGGGACGGACTATGGCTACACCTTC; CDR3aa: CASSIDLGQGTDYGYTF
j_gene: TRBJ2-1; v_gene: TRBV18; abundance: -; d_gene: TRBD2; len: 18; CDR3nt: TGTGCCAGCTCATTCGGACTAGCGGGGCCCAGCTCCTACAATGAGCAGTTCTTC; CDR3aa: CASSFGLAGPSSYNEQFF
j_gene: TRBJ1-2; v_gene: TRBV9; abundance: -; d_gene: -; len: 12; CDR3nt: TGTGCCAGCAGCGCTCTCTTATATGGCTACACCTTC; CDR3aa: CASSALLYGYTF
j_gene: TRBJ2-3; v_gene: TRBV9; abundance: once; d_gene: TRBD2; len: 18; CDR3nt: TGTGCCAGCAGCGTAGCCAGGACTAGCGGGGGGGCCAAAGATACGCAGTATTTT; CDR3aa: CASSVARTSGGAKDTQYF
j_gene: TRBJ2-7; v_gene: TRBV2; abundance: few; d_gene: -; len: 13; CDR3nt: TGTGCCAGCACTCCCGGACAGTCTTACGAGCAGTACTTC; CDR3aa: CASTPGQSYEQYF
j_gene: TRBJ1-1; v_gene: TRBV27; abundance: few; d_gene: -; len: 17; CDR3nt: TGTGCCAGCAGTTTATCCTGGGCAAGAAACATGAACACTGAAGCTTTCTTT; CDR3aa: CASSLSWARNMNTEAFF
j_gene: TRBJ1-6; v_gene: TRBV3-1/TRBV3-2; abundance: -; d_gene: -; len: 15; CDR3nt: TGTGCCAGCAGCCAAGAAGGAGTCTATAATTCACCCCTCCACTTT; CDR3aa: CASSQEGVYNSPLHF
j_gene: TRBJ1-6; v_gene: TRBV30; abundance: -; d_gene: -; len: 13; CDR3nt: TGTGCCTGGAGGGGGGGGGTAGGCTCACCCCTCCACTTT; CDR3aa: CAWRGGVGSPLHF
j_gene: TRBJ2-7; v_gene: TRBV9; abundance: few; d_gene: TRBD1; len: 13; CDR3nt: TGTGCCAGCTCCGGGACAGATTCCTACGAGCAGTACTTC; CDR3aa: CASSGTDSYEQYF
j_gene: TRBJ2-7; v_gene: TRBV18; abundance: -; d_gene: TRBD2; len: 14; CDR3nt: TGTGCCAGCTCACTAAGCGGGGGCTCCTACGAGCAGTACTTC; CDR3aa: CASSLSGGSYEQYF
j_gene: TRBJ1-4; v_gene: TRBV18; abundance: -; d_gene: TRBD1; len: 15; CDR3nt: TGTGCCAGCTCACCCCCAGGGGGCCTTAATGAAAAACTGTTTTTT; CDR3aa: CASSPPGGLNEKLFF
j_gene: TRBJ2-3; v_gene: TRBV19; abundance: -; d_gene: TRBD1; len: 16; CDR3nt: TGTGCCAGTAGTTTTTCGACAGGGAAGGCCACAGATACGCAGTATTTT; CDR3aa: CASSFSTGKATDTQYF
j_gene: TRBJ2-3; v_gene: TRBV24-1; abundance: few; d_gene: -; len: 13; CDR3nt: TGTGCCACCAGCGGGGACAACACAGATACGCAGTATTTT; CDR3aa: CATSGDNTDTQYF